Detailed here is one T cell receptor (beta chain). Its antigen is not identified. Extracted from the samples, RNA was reverse transcribed into cDNA to serve as the sequencing template. Profiling relied on immunoSEQ multiplex PCR, and the TCRdb table lists in-frame clones only, not all of them. The sample yields approximately 110,000 clones, 55% to 60% seen once. Treatment reported: oral pan-JAK inhibitor, 5-10 mg twice daily. Those with alopecia areata gave lesional scalp punch biopsies and peripheral blood. The data originate from a study of CD8+ T cells in alopecia areata. Study-level results: A single nonresponder leaves the baseline CD8+ expansion link to response uncertain.

The CDR3 is 16 amino acids. The germline CDR1 and CDR2 sequences are SGDLS and YYNGEE. V was trimmed by 0 bases and J by 2 bases, leaving 12 bases between them. The genes are TRBV9 and TRBJ2-1; D gene uncertain. The starting material was CD4+ T cells sorted from blood, obtained at week 24, from a patient treated with tofacitinib. This clonotype was obtained from a human donor with alopecia areata. The CDR3 DNA reads TGTGCCAGCAGCGTAGGGGTGGATCCTCCCTACAATGAGCAGTTCTTC. Protein: CASSVGVDPPYNEQFF.